This TCR beta chain was captured in a study of cytomegalovirus exposure and HLA in healthy donors. Looked up from germline, CDR1 is SEHNR and CDR2 is FQNEAQ (reference sequence). The germline V and J ends were trimmed by 4 bases and 5 bases, with 12 bases remaining between them. The CDR3 extends over 13 amino acids. This PCR relied on a set of 60 Vbeta primers and 13 Jbeta primers. TCRdb's copy holds only in-frame clones and misses some; the assay was immunoSEQ multiplex PCR. Altogether over 110,000 clones are present, 75% to 80% being singletons, with the ten largest covering 5% to 8%. The V gene is TRBV7-9, the J gene TRBJ2-7; tentatively, D is TRBD1 (5 bases). This TCR was recovered from a middle-aged woman in good health and CMV-seropositive. Sequenced input: PBMCs. CDR3 sequence reads: CASSSNRLNEQYF. Written as DNA, the CDR3 is TGTGCCAGCAGCTCTAACAGGTTAAACGAGCAGTACTTC.